These 22 T cell receptor beta chains share one sample of origin, sequenced in a study of cytomegalovirus exposure and HLA in healthy donors. Vbeta (60) and Jbeta (13) primers were used in the PCR. Some clones are missing from TCRdb's copy, which holds only in-frame ones; the method was immunoSEQ multiplex PCR. The repertoire holds fewer than 200,000 clones, with more than 65% as singletons. What was sequenced was PBMCs. All receptors come from a woman aged 50 to 60 in good health and CMV-seronegative.

The CDR3 DNA reads as TGCGGCGATGCCAAGTTCGGGTCTAGCGGAGAGACCCAGTACTTC. As protein: CGDAKFGSSGETQYF. The chain joins TRBV4-3 to TRBJ2-5; 7 nucleotides align to TRBD2. Germline loops: CDR1 LGHNA, CDR2 YSLEER. The CDR3 consists of 15 residues.

This rearrangement joins TRBV7-8 to TRBJ2-2; D ambiguous. Germline CDR1 reads SGHVS; CDR2 reads FQNEAQ. The CDR3 spans 17 residues. The V end lost 5 bases, the J end lost 1 base, and 17 bases lay between the germline ends. The CDR3 nucleotides read TGTGCCAGCAGCCCCCCCCCTCGCGGAGTGAACACCGGGGAGCTGTTTTTT. Encoded protein: CASSPPPRGVNTGELFF.

In this sample, this clone turned up a few times. The V and J genes are TRBV4-3 and TRBJ2-7, with unresolved D. There are 15 residues in the CDR3. Between the trimmed V and J ends, which lost 0 bases and 3 bases, there was a span of 12 bases. Germline V gene sequence: CDR1 LGHNA, CDR2 YSLEER. The CDR3 region is CASSQELQNSYEQYF. CDR3 nucleotide sequence: TGCGCCAGCAGCCAAGAGTTACAGAACAGCTACGAGCAGTACTTC.

The chain employs TRBV7-2 and TRBJ1-5; D remains unclear. The CDR3 runs 15 residues. Trimming stripped 4 bases from V and 2 bases from J, with 12 bases between. Germline values: CDR1 SGHTA, CDR2 FQGNSA. The CDR3 nucleotides are TGTGCCAGCAGCTCGGTCATCAGCGGCAATCAGCCCCAGCATTTT. Translated, it gives CASSSVISGNQPQHF.

V usage is TRBV9 and J usage is TRBJ2-5; D may be TRBD2 (6 bases). The CDR3 totals 13 residues. Trimming left V 0 bases short and J 5 bases short, with 8 bases between. Germline V gene sequence: CDR1 SGDLS, CDR2 YYNGEE. CDR3 sequence reads: CASSVGGEETQYF. CDR3 nucleotides: TGTGCCAGCAGCGTAGGCGGGGAGGAGACCCAGTACTTC.

This sequence joins TRBV28 and TRBJ2-5, with 7 bases fitting TRBD1. Germline V CDR1 and CDR2: MDHEN, SYDVKM. The CDR3 loop spans 13 amino acids. V gave up 7 bases and J gave up 9 bases; unmatched junction bases: 11. The CDR3 loop is CASTTEGAVPQYF. The DNA for the CDR3 is TGTGCCAGCACCACCGAGGGGGCGGTCCCCCAGTACTTC.

This chain connects TRBV28 to TRBJ1-2; tentatively, D is TRBD1 (5 bases). Looked up from germline, CDR1 is MDHEN and CDR2 is SYDVKM. Trimming shortened V by 6 bases and J by 8 bases, and 16 bases separated the two germline ends. This CDR3 region has 13 residues. The CDR3 here is CASSIWTSRGYTF. In DNA, the CDR3 is TGTGCCAGCAGCATATGGACATCTCGGGGCTACACCTTC.

V gene TRBV5-4 combines with J gene TRBJ1-1; D remains ambiguous. V was cut by 4 bases and J by 2 bases, with 12 bases left in between. The germline gives CDR1 SGHNT, CDR2 YYREEE (reference sequence). The CDR3 has 14 amino acids. CDR3 region: CASSGRGLNTEAFF. In nucleotides, the CDR3 is TGTGCCAGCAGCGGCCGAGGACTTAACACTGAAGCTTTCTTT.

The chain carries TRBV11-2 and TRBJ1-1, with 11 bases matching TRBD1. This CDR3 has 15 residues. Germline-derived CDR1 and CDR2 are SGHAT and FQNNGV. J lost 8 bases, V lost 5 bases, and 10 bases had no gene match. CDR3 DNA: TGTGCCAGCAGCGGACAGGGGGCGGAAACCCGGGAAGCTTTCTTT. Its protein product is CASSGQGAETREAFF.

V is TRBV6-6 and J is TRBJ2-7, with D hard to call. Germline loops: CDR1 MNHNY, CDR2 SVGAGI (reference sequence). Trimming stripped 5 bases from V and 5 bases from J, with 19 bases between. The CDR3 covers 15 residues. CDR3 sequence: CASSPRAQTYHEQYF. The DNA of the CDR3 is TGTGCCAGCAGTCCCCGCGCCCAAACGTACCACGAGCAGTACTTC.

CDR3 in amino acids: CASSRRDRGQTYMNTEAFF. The CDR3 DNA sequence: TGTGCCAGCAGCAGGAGGGACAGGGGGCAAACCTACATGAACACTGAAGCTTTCTTT. V gene TRBV7-2 combines with J gene TRBJ1-1, with TRBD1 matching 12 bases. J gave up 0 bases and V 5 bases, and 13 bases lay outside the gene matches. Per the germline V gene, CDR1 is SGHTA and CDR2 is FQGNSA. This CDR3 is 19 amino acids long.

This chain joins TRBV6-6 and TRBJ1-2; D unclear. V was clipped by 2 bases and J by 2 bases, with 9 bases between them. Germline V gene lookup returns CDR1 MNHNY and CDR2 SVGAGI (reference sequence). There are 14 residues in the CDR3. This CDR3 reads CASSYNPGNYGYTF. CDR3 nucleotides: TGTGCCAGCAGTTACAATCCGGGAAACTATGGCTACACCTTC.

CDR3 nucleotides: TGTGCCAGCAGCTTGACTTCGGGACTTCTCCACGGGGAGCAGTTCTTC. It codes for CASSLTSGLLHGEQFF. V usage is TRBV5-4 and J usage is TRBJ2-1, with a weak D call TRBD2 (6 bases). The germline CDR1 and CDR2 sequences are SGHNT and YYREEE (reference sequence). The CDR3 totals 16 residues. V shed 1 base and J shed 10 bases, with 21 bases lying between them.

This clone appeared once. The chain combines TRBV7-6 with TRBJ1-1; weak D call: TRBD1 (6 bases). The V end was cut by 5 bases, the J end by 0 bases, with 10 bases between. The CDR3 is 14 amino acids. Germline CDR1 reads SGHVS; CDR2 reads FNYEAQ. CDR3 in amino acids: CASSAGQLNTEAFF. Here the CDR3 DNA reads TGTGCCAGCAGCGCAGGACAGTTGAACACTGAAGCTTTCTTT.

The V and J genes are TRBV19 and TRBJ1-4, with D perhaps TRBD1 (5 bases). Trimming cost V 3 bases and J 0 bases, with 8 bases left between them. The CDR3 has 15 residues. Germline CDR1 LNHDA, CDR2 SQIVND (reference sequence). CDR3 in DNA: TGTGCCAGTAGTATTGGGGCTGCAACTAATGAAAAACTGTTTTTT. The encoded protein is CASSIGAATNEKLFF.

In its sample, this clone was seen a few times. The V call is TRBV19, the J call TRBJ2-2, with 7 bases lining up with TRBD1. V was pared by 7 bases and J by 3 bases, with 14 bases of the junction left unmatched. From germline, CDR1 is LNHDA and CDR2 SQIVND (reference sequence). The CDR3 sequence is 17 residues long. This CDR3 is CASTHRRDSADTGELFF. The CDR3 DNA follows: TGTGCCAGTACCCATCGTAGGGACAGCGCCGACACCGGGGAGCTGTTTTTT.

In its sample, this clone was seen once. The chain is built from TRBV19 and TRBJ1-1, with unresolved D. Trimming removed 7 bases at V and 3 bases at J, with 12 bases between. CDR3 length: 13 amino acids. Looked up from germline, CDR1 is LNHDA and CDR2 is SQIVND (reference sequence). The chain's CDR3 is CASNPRWDTEAFF. In DNA, the CDR3 is TGTGCCAGTAATCCGCGGTGGGACACTGAAGCTTTCTTT.

The genes are TRBV11-2 and TRBJ1-1; D call uncertain. Trimming took off 5 bases at V and 4 bases at J, with 14 bases between the two ends. Germline CDR1 SGHAT, CDR2 FQNNGV. CDR3 size: 14 residues. CDR3 nucleotides: TGTGCCAGCAGCCGAAGCCGGGGAGGCACTGAAGCTTTCTTT. Its protein is CASSRSRGGTEAFF.

The chain employs TRBV29-1 and TRBJ1-1; unclear D gene. Deletions cut 6 bases from V and 1 base from J, with 3 bases between. Germline V lookup: CDR1 SQVTM, CDR2 ANQGSEA. The CDR3 extends over 10 amino acids. CDR3 DNA sequence: TGCAGCGTCCAGAACACTGAAGCTTTCTTT. Amino acids: CSVQNTEAFF. The variable domain in full, with the rest retrieved from reference TRBV29-1 and TRBJ1-1, is SAVISQKPSRDICQRGTSLTIQCQVDSQVTMMFWYRQQPGQSLTLIATANQGSEATYESGFVIDKFPISRPNLTFSTLTVSNMSPEDSSIYLCSVQNTEAFFGQGTRLTVV.

The rearrangement links TRBV28 to TRBJ2-7; D might be TRBD1 (6 bases). Germline assignment: CDR1 MDHEN and CDR2 SYDVKM. The CDR3 loop spans 14 amino acids. The germline V and J ends were trimmed by 7 bases and 2 bases, with 15 bases remaining between them. The CDR3 here is CASIGTTPAYEQYF. The CDR3 nucleotides read TGTGCCAGCATCGGGACAACCCCTGCCTACGAGCAGTACTTC.

The rearrangement joins TRBV5-5 to TRBJ1-1, with D tentatively TRBD1 (5 bases). Germline lookup yields CDR1 SGHKS and CDR2 YYEKEE (reference sequence). V lost 4 bases and J lost 6, with 16 bases in between. CDR3 length: 14 amino acids. The CDR3 spells CASSGAGGPPEAFF. CDR3 DNA: TGTGCCAGCAGCGGGGCGGGGGGACCCCCTGAAGCTTTCTTT.

The V call is TRBV7-7, the J call TRBJ1-1; perhaps TRBD1 as D (6 bases). Germline V lookup: CDR1 SSHAT, CDR2 FNYEAQ (reference sequence). Between the trimmed V and J ends, which lost 5 bases and 1 base, there was a span of 8 bases. The CDR3 covers 13 residues. The CDR3 reads CASSRQENTEAFF. For the CDR3, the DNA is TGTGCCAGCAGCCGACAGGAGAACACTGAAGCTTTCTTT. The complete variable domain, with remaining parts taken from reference TRBV7-7 and TRBJ1-1, reads GAGVSQSPRYKVTKRGQDVTLRCDPISSHATLYWYQQALGQGPEFLTYFNYEAQPDKSGLPSDRFSAERPEGSISTLTIQRTEQRDSAMYRCASSRQENTEAFFGQGTRLTVV.